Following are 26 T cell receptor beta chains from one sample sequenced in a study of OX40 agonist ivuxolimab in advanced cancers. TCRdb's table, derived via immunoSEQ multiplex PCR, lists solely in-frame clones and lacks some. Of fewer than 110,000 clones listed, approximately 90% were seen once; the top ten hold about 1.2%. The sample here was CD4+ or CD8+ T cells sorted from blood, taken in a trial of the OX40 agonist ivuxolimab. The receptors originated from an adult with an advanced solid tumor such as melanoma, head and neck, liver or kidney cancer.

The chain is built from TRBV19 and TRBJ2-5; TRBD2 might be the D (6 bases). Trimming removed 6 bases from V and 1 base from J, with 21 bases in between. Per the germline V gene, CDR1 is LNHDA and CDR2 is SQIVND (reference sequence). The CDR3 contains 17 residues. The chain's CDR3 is CASSPAGRRRGQETQYF. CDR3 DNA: TGTGCCAGTAGCCCCGCGGGGCGGCGGCGGGGCCAAGAGACCCAGTACTTC.

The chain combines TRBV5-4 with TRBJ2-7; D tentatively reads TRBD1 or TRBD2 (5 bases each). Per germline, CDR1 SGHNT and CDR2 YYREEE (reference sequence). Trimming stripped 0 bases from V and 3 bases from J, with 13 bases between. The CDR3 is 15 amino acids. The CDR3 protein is CASSLDYGGDYEQYF. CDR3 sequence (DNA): TGTGCCAGCAGCTTGGATTATGGGGGAGACTACGAGCAGTACTTC. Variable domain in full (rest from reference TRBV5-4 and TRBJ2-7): ETGVTQSPTHLIKTRGQQVTLRCSSQSGHNTVSWYQQALGQGPQFIFQYYREEENGRGNFPPRFSGLQFPNYSSELNVNALELDDSALYLCASSLDYGGDYEQYFGPGTRLTVT.

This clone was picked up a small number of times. CDR3 sequence reads: CAWSRAGPGTEAFF. The CDR3 DNA sequence: TGTGCCTGGAGTAGGGCAGGGCCTGGGACTGAAGCTTTCTTT. The rearrangement uses TRBV30 and TRBJ1-1; D perhaps matches TRBD1 (5 bases). CDR1 is GTSNPN, CDR2 SVGIG, per germline (reference sequence). This CDR3 is built from 14 residues. The ends were cut back, 2 bases at V and 5 bases at J, with 15 bases in the middle. Complete variable domain (other parts from reference TRBV30 and TRBJ1-1): SQTIHQWPATLVQPVGSPLSLECTVEGTSNPNLYWYRQAAGRGLQLLFYSVGIGQISSEVPQNLSASRPQDRQFILSSKKLLLSDSGFYLCAWSRAGPGTEAFFGQGTRLTVV.

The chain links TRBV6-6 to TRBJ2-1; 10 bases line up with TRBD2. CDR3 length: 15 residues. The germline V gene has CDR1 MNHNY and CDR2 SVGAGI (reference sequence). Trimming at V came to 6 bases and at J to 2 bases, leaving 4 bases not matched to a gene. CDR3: CASRDTSGAYNEQFF. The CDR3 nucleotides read TGTGCCAGCAGAGATACTAGCGGGGCCTACAATGAGCAGTTCTTC.

The CDR3 DNA reads as TGCGCCAGCAGACCCTTGGGCGCCTACAATGAGCAGTTCTTC. This translates into CASRPLGAYNEQFF. The chain joins TRBV5-1 to TRBJ2-1; D is undetermined. V was trimmed by 5 bases and J by 2 bases, leaving 11 bases between them. The CDR3 has 14 residues. Germline V gene sequence: CDR1 SGHRS, CDR2 YFSETQ.

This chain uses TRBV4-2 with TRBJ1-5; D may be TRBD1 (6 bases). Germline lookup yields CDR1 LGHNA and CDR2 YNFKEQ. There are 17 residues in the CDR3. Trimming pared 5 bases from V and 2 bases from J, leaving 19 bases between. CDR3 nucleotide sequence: TGTGCCAGCAGCTTGGGATGGGGGCGCGGGGGCAATCAGCCCCAGCATTTT. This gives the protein CASSLGWGRGGNQPQHF.

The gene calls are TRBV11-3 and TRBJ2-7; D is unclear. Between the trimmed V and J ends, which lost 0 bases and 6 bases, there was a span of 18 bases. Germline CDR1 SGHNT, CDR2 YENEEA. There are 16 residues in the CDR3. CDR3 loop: CASSLDKSASAGEQYF. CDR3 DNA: TGTGCCAGCAGCTTAGATAAAAGCGCGTCTGCTGGCGAGCAGTACTTC. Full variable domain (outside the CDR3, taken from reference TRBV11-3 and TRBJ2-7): EAGVVQSPRYKIIEKKQPVAFWCNPISGHNTLYWYLQNLGQGPELLIRYENEEAVDDSQLPKDRFSAERLKGVDSTLKIQPAELGDSAVYLCASSLDKSASAGEQYFGPGTRLTVT.

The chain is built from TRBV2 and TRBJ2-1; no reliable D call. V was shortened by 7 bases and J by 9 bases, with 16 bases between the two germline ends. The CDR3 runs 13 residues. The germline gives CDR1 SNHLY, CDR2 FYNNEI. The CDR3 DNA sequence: TGTGCCAGCAATCCTCCGGGCCCCCTTGAGCAGTTCTTC. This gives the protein CASNPPGPLEQFF.

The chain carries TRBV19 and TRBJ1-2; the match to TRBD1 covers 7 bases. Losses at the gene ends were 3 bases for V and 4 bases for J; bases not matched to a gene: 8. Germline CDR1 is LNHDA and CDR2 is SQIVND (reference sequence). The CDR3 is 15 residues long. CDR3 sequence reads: CASSIQPGGSYGYTF. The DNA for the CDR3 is TGTGCCAGTAGTATCCAGCCAGGGGGGAGCTATGGCTACACCTTC.

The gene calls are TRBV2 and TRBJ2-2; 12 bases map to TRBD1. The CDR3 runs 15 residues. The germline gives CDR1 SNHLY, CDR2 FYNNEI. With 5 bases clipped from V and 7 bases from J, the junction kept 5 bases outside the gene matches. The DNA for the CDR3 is TGTGCCAGCAGTCGGGACAGGGGGCCTCTCGGGGAGCTGTTTTTT. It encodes CASSRDRGPLGELFF.

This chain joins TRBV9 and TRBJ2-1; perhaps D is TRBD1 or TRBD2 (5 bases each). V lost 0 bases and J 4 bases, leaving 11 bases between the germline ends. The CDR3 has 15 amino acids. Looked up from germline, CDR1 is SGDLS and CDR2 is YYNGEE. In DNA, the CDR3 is TGTGCCAGCAGCGTAGTGGGGGAGAATTACAATGAGCAGTTCTTC. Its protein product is CASSVVGENYNEQFF.

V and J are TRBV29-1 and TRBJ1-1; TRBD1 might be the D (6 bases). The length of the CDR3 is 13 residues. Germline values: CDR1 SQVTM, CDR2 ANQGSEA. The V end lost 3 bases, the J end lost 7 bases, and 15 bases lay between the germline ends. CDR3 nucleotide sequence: TGCAGCGTTGAGGGGGCGCTGAGTAGTGAAGCTTTCTTT. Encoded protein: CSVEGALSSEAFF.

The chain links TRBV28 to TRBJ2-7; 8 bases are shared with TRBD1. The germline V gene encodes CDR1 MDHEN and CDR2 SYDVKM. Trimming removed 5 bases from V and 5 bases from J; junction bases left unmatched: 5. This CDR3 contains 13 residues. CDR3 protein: CASSIGQGDEQYF. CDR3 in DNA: TGTGCCAGCAGTATCGGACAGGGTGACGAGCAGTACTTC.

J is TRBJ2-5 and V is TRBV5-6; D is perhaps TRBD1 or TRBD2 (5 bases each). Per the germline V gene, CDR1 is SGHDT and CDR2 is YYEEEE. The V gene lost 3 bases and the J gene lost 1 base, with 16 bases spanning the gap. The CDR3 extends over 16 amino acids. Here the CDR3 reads CASSWDPQVSQETQYF. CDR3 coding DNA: TGTGCCAGCAGCTGGGACCCTCAAGTAAGCCAAGAGACCCAGTACTTC.

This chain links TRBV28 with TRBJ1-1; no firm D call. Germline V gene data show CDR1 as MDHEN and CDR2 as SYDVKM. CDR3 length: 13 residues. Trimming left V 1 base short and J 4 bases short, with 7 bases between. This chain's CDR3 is CASSLSGSTEAFF. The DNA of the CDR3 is TGTGCCAGCAGTTTATCAGGTAGCACTGAAGCTTTCTTT.

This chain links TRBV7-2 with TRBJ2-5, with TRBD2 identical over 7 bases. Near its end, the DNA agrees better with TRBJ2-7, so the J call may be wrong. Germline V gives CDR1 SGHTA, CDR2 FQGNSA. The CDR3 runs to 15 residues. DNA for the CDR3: TGTGCCAGCAGCACTAACCCGCTACGGGGGGACGAGCAGTACTTC. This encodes CASSTNPLRGDEQYF.

This chain's CDR3 is CASSPPPGTSGANVLTF. The CDR3 DNA is TGCGCCAGCAGCCCGCCCCCTGGAACCTCTGGGGCCAACGTCCTGACTTTC. The chain recombines TRBV5-1 with TRBJ2-6; D gene ambiguous. The CDR3 loop spans 17 amino acids. Germline V gene data show CDR1 as SGHRS and CDR2 as YFSETQ. V lost 4 bases and J 0 bases, leaving 14 bases between the germline ends.

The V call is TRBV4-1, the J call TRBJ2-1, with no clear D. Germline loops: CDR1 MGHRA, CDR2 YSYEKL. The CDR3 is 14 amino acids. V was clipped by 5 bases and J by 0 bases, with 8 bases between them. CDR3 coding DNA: TGCGCCAGCAGCAGGCAGGACTCCTACAATGAGCAGTTCTTC. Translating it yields CASSRQDSYNEQFF.

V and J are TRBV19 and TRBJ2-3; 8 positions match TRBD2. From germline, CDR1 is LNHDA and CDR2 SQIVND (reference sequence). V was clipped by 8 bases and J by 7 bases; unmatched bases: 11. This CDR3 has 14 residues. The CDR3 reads CASSPGAGEYTQYF. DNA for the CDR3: TGTGCCAGTTCGCCGGGAGCGGGAGAGTATACGCAGTATTTT.

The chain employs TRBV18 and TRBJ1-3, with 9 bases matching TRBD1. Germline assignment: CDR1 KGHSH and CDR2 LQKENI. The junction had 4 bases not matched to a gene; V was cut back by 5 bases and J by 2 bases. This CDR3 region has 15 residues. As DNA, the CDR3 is TGTGCCAGCTCAGCCGGACAGGGGACTGGAAACACCATATATTTT. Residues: CASSAGQGTGNTIYF.

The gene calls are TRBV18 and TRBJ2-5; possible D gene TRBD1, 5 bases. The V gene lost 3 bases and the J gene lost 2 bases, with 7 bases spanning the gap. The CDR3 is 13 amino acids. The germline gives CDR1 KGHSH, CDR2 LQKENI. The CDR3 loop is CASSPTEQETQYF. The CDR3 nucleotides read TGTGCCAGCTCACCGACAGAGCAAGAGACCCAGTACTTC.

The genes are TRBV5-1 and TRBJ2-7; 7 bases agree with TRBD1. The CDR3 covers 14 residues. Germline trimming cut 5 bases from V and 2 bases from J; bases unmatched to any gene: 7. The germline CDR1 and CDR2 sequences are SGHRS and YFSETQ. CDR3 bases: TGCGCCAGCAGACAAGGGACAGACACCTACGAGCAGTACTTC. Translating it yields CASRQGTDTYEQYF.

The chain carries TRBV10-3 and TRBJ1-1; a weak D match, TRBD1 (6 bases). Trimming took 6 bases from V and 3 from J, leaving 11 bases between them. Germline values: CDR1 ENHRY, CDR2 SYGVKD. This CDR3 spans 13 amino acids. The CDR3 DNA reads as TGTGCCATCAGCCCAGGGGAATACACTGAAGCTTTCTTT. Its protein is CAISPGEYTEAFF.

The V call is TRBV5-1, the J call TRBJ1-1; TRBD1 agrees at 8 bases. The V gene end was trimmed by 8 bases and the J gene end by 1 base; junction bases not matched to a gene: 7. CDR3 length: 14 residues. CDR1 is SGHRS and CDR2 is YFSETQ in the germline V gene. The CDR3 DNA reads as TGCGCCAGTCGTACAGGGGGGCCGAACACTGAAGCTTTCTTT. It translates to CASRTGGPNTEAFF.

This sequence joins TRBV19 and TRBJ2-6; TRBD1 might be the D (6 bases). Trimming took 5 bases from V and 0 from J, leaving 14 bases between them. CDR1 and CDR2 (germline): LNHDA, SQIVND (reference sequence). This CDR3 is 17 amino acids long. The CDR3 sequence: CASSGGQLNSGANVLTF. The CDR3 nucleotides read TGTGCCAGTAGTGGCGGACAGCTTAACTCTGGGGCCAACGTCCTGACTTTC. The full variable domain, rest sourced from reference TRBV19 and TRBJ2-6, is DGGITQSPKYLFRKEGQNVTLSCEQNLNHDAMYWYRQDPGQGLRLIYYSQIVNDFQKGDIAEGYSVSREKKESFPLTVTSAQKNPTAFYLCASSGGQLNSGANVLTFGAGSRLTVL.

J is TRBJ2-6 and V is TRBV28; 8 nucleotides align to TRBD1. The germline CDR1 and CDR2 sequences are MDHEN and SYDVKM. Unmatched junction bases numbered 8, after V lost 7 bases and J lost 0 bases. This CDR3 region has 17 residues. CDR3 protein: CASTLGTGVSGANVLTF. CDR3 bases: TGTGCCAGCACTCTCGGGACAGGAGTCTCTGGGGCCAACGTCCTGACTTTC.